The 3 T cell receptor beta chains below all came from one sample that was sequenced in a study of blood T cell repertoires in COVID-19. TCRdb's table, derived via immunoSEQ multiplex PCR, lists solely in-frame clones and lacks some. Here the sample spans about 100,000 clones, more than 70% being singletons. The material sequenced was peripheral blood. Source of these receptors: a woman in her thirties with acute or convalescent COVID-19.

This chain's CDR3 is CASSQVDYGYTF. Written as DNA, the CDR3 is TGTGCCAGCAGCCAAGTAGACTATGGCTACACCTTC. The chain couples TRBV3-1 (or the pseudogene TRBV3-2) to TRBJ1-2, with D uncertain. The CDR3 length is 12 residues. V was shortened by 1 base and J by 3 bases, with 3 bases between the two germline ends. Germline lookup yields CDR1 LGHDT and CDR2 YNNKEL (reference sequence).

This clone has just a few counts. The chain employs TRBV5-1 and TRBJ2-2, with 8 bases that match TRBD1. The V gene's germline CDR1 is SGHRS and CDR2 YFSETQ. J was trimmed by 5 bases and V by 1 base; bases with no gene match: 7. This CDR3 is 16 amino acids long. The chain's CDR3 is CASSLRGQGRTGELFF. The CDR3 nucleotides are TGCGCCAGCAGCTTGAGAGGACAGGGAAGGACCGGGGAGCTGTTTTTT.

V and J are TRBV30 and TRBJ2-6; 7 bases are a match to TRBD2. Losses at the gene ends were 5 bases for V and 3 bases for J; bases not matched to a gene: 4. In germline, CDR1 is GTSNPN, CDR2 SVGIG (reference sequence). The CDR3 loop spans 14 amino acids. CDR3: CAWGEGVGANVLTF. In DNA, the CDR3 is TGTGCCTGGGGGGAGGGTGTTGGGGCCAACGTCCTGACTTTC.